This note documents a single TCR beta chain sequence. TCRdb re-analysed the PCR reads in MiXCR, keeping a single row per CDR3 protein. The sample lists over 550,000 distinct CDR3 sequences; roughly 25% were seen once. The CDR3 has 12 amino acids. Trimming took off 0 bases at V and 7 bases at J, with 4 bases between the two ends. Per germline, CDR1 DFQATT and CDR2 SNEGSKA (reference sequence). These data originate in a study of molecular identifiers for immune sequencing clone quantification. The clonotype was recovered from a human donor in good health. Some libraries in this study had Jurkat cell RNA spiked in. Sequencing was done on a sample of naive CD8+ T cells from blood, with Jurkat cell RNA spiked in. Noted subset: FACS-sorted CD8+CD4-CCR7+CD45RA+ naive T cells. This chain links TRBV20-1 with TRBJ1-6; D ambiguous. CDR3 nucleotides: TGCAGTGCTAGAGATGAGAATTCACCCCTCCACTTT. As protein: CSARDENSPLHF.